This TCR beta chain was recovered during a study of early T cells in non-severe SARS-CoV-2 infection. This clonotype was seen more than once but under ten times. The CDR3 spans 15 residues. V shed 4 bases and J 4 bases; nucleotides not matched to a gene: 8. Germline CDR1 reads SGHVS; CDR2 reads FQNEAQ. Each CDR3 protein is one row after TCRdb ran MiXCR on the 5' RACE reads. Among around 84,000 distinct CDR3 sequences listed, about 15% were seen once. The sequenced material came from whole blood. The chain joins TRBV7-8 to TRBJ1-1; 8 nucleotides line up with TRBD1. The sequence came from an adult who was a healthcare worker with PCR-confirmed SARS-CoV-2 infection or an uninfected control (not recorded which). CDR3 coding DNA: TGTGCCAGCAGCTCCAGGACAGGGTCGGTCACTGAAGCTTTCTTT. Translated, it gives CASSSRTGSVTEAFF.